The T cell receptor beta chain described here comes from a study of T cells in Graves' hyperthyroidism and ophthalmopathy. Study-wide results and limits: Researchers report that a 13 V-J model separated ophthalmopathy from stable hyperthyroidism. Blood also contained most expanded thyroid clonotypes above 0.001.

This clonotype was recorded at least ten times. Its antigen is not identified. Amplified TCR beta CDR3 regions derived from RNA transcripts. The HTBI primer set drove a first-round RT-PCR of the TCR CDR3. TCRdb re-called the multiplex PCR reads through MiXCR, storing one row per CDR3 protein. Counted here are approximately 610,000 distinct CDR3 sequences, 14% to 15% occurring once; the ten biggest clones make up about 4%. V was trimmed by 6 bases and J by 5 bases, leaving 14 bases between them. Germline-derived CDR1 and CDR2 are MNHNS and SASEGT. The CDR3 has 14 amino acids. For ophthalmopathy patients, the Clinical Activity Score was at least 3 and the NOSPECS grade at least 4; duration was under 3 months.

What was sequenced was blood. The receptor comes from a woman in her 40s with Graves' ophthalmopathy. The chain couples TRBV6-1 to TRBJ1-5; D call uncertain. The CDR3: CASSRRPADQPQHF. The CDR3, as DNA: TGTGCCAGCAGCCGAAGACCTGCGGATCAGCCCCAGCATTTT.